This TCR beta chain appears in the sequencing data of a study of cytomegalovirus exposure and HLA in healthy donors (dated by TCRdb to about 2017). The study in broad terms: In an earlier analysis of several hundred of the donors, approximately 260 Gb of sequence data and some 100 million unique TCR beta sequences from about 190 million T cells were reported. Approximately 300 gigabases of sequencing data and roughly 80 million unique TCR sequences made up an early release that covered 500 to 700 HLA-typed donors. The genetic ancestry cluster associated with self-reported Caucasian donors included about 84% of the roughly 400 genotyped donors. The aim of the study was to test whether cataloging public T cell receptors could identify signatures of past pathogen exposure. The study used immunosequencing to profile the T cell repertoires of approximately 650 subjects and linked those repertoires to cytomegalovirus serostatus. In addition to the first cohort of 666 subjects, a separate validation cohort of 120 different subjects was used. The study combined high-throughput TCR immunosequencing, statistical association of individual TCRs with disease status, and machine learning to predict cytomegalovirus infection status. A later analysis re-analyzed previously published TCR beta repertoires from approximately 700 donors and added high-resolution HLA genotyping to study TCR occurrence patterns. Rather than drawing on any new phenotypic data, the later analysis identified candidate immune exposures from TCR beta sequences and the way those sequences occurred across donors. An earlier analysis of approximately 500 of the donors applied high-throughput TCR beta sequencing to assess whether each TCR beta V gene segment acted as functional or pseudogenic. Donor age, sex, ethnicity and CMV serostatus were collected together with the repertoire data. A later genetic analysis took genome-wide SNP genotypes for about 65% of the 666 donors and used that subset as a discovery cohort. All discovery cohort repertoires had been generated using a single sequencing platform. Both class I and class II loci were covered by HLA typing, at four-digit resolution. The number of typed donors differed by locus: roughly 629-630 for A, B, C, DRB1 and DQB1; approximately 520 for DQA1; about 600 for DPA1; and roughly 470 for DPB1. Because of strong linkage in the cohort, five DR-DQ haplotypes were treated as single units for association and clustering. On average, over 200,000 unique TCR beta nucleotide sequences were sequenced per donor among more than 350 genotyped donors of the cohort, with around 19% of those sequences being non-productive. The full study reports these points: It was suggested by the authors that the approach could potentially be generalized to other disease states and immunological phenotypes. A further reported finding was that TCR beta sequences accurately predicted the HLA-A and HLA-B alleles for most subjects in the first cohort. In this cohort, only TCR beta chains were sequenced, and detectable features were limited by the absence of alpha or paired-chain data. Because HLA typing was unavailable for some donors at each locus, only the typed subset was used in association tests. Roughly uniform sequencing depth across donors was assumed in presence/absence analyses, although this assumption may not hold. According to a later genetic analysis, donors in an Asian-associated ancestry cluster had fewer N-insertions in productive TCRs than the approximately 700-donor mean. The study gave a list of roughly 150 TCR beta chains associated with cytomegalovirus. About 17 rarely observed V segments, including chromosome 9 orphons, were excluded from the earlier analysis of several hundred of the donors because counts were too low. In an earlier analysis of about 550 of the donors, most TCR beta V segments were observed in productive rearrangements about 87% or about 30% of the time, broadly matching IMGT annotations. According to a later analysis, parvovirus B19, influenza, CMV and Epstein-Barr virus appeared linked to several top co-occurrence clusters. Correlated functional status among segregating V segments might be attributable to linkage disequilibrium, but an unknown experimental factor could not be ruled out. CMV serostatus was the only immune exposure information available for the cohort. A later analysis associated 16,951 TCR beta sequences with specific HLA alleles at a false discovery rate of 0.05. An association between a missense DCLRE1C variant and V-gene and J-gene trimming of TCR beta chains was found in a later genetic analysis and replicated in an independent cohort. In a later analysis, most CMV-associated TCR beta chains were found to appear HLA-restricted, with HLA associations seemingly driven largely by CMV exposure. When HLA alleles, especially DR and DQ, strongly co-occurred, TCR associations were difficult to assign to individual alleles. Most TCR sequences were seen in very few donors, while some public TCRs were found in many individuals. A cluster of highly shared sequence variants was judged likely to be a technical artifact of the sequencing pipeline. The 87-base-pair reads could not distinguish some IMGT-functional V segments, including TRBV6-2 and TRBV6-3, so those segments were excluded. In a later analysis, TCR association rates were found to vary across HLA loci, with the most associated TCRs seen for DRB1 alleles and the fewest for HLA-C alleles. Three of the identified cytomegalovirus-associated TCR beta chains were confirmed in vitro to be specific for cytomegalovirus antigens. Compared with equally common non-associated chains, HLA-associated TCR beta chains in a later analysis were more clonally expanded and had lower generation probabilities. The classifier was reported to diagnose cytomegalovirus status with high specificity and sensitivity in both the original and validation cohorts.

The cohort consisted of hundreds of healthy bone marrow donors. At the time of sampling, all cohort members were nominally healthy, though unrecorded immune exposures were likely present. The donor tested CMV seronegative and was one of the 352 seronegative cohort members. A peripheral blood sample was provided by each donor, and peripheral blood mononuclear cells were used for TCR beta sequencing. The Qiagen DNeasy Blood Extraction Kit was used to extract genomic DNA from the blood cell samples. The germline V and J ends show losses of 4 bases and 4 bases respectively, and no gene match explains 4 bases of the junction. The CDR3 spans 13 residues, from the cysteine through the phenylalanine. The entry retains the CDR3 DNA only, 39 bases that are in frame from base 1. The CDR1 and CDR2 encoded by the germline V gene are SNHLY and FYNNEI. This clone was detected only a few times. The antigen it binds to is not known. Base-call qualities are not available, and no considerably larger clone is one nucleotide away.

Library preparation used the immunoSEQ multiplex PCR assay. The multiplex PCR relied on a mix of 60 forward primers for TCR Vbeta segments and 13 reverse primers for TCR Jbeta segments. The CDR3 region of rearranged TCR beta genes was amplified from genomic DNA by a multiplex PCR assay. Amplified TCR beta libraries were sequenced as 87-base-pair reads on the Illumina HiSeq System. In the paper's pipeline: Across the 670 or so repertoires, a later analysis counted about 81 million unique TCR beta chains, around 10 million of which were shared by at least two donors. Raw reads were error-corrected and collapsed into unique sequences with a nearest-neighbor algorithm that merged closely related sequences to remove PCR and sequencing errors. CDR3 sequences were aligned to IMGT reference sequences to assign V, D and J gene segments. For a sequence to be retained, at least a six-nucleotide match to both a V gene segment and a J gene segment was required. Rearrangements were classified as productive when the CDR3 lacked stop codons and remained in frame with V and J, and all other rearrangements were classified as non-productive. Following IMGT convention, CDR3 was defined as the stretch from the second conserved V-encoded cysteine to the conserved J-encoded phenylalanine. Sequences without an unambiguous match to a single V gene segment were excluded from the earlier analysis of approximately 560 of the donors. In an earlier analysis of approximately 550 of the donors, V segments were called functional above 56.7% productive rearrangements and were called segregating when the between-donor standard deviation exceeded 5%. To diagnose cytomegalovirus status from the catalog of TCR beta chain sequences, a statistical classification framework was built. In a later analysis, V and J genes were assigned by comparing TCR nucleotide sequences against IMGT/GENE-DB human TR gene sequences. A later analysis assigned CDR3 sequences and most-parsimonious VDJ recombination scenarios with the TCRdist pipeline. In a later analysis, each TCR beta chain was defined by its CDR3 amino acid sequence together with its V-gene family, and reads without a unique V-gene family were excluded. A later analysis removed 500 to 600 highly shared, low-generation-probability nucleotide sequences to deal with suspected cross-contamination and a sequencing artifact. A later analysis calculated a clonal expansion index for each public chain from normalized within-repertoire ranks of inferred template counts. In a later analysis, generation probabilities were computed using a VDJ recombination model fitted to out-of-frame rearrangements, and the results were checked against IGoR. In a later analysis, TCR-TCR, TCR-HLA and TCR-CMV co-occurrence was scored with hypergeometric tests, and a repertoire-size bias correction was applied to TCR pairs. A later analysis estimated false discovery rates by permuting HLA or CMV assignments 20 times. In a later analysis, co-occurring TCRs were grouped using DBSCAN, and TCRdist sequence similarity was added for clustering within HLA-allele-positive subsets. For co-occurrence clustering, repertoires with fewer than 30,000 or more than 120,000 public chains were excluded, along with roughly five repertoires with anomalous nucleotide sharing. The clones in this table, taken by TCRdb from immuneACCESS, are in-frame only. Not every clone is retained; where verified, under half of the shortfall comes from an unresolved V gene, and the cause of the rest is unknown. Clonal size and the V and J genes are those of that table, whereas D and trimming came from the DNA. Recorded for this sample are 150,000 to 200,000 clones; approximately 84% of them occurred a single time. Less than 4.5% of the sample is taken by the ten largest.

This clonotype was sampled from a man over 45 in good health and CMV-seronegative. The chain was built from TRBV2 and TRBJ2-7, and 7 bases in between align with TRBD1. Sequenced input: PBMCs. The bases are TGTGCCAGCAGTGCCGGGACAGCTTACGAGCAGTACTTC. This is translated as CASSAGTAYEQYF.